Presented here are 22 T cell receptor beta chains from one specimen sequenced in a study of PD-L1 blockade in urothelial cancer. The table came from immunoSEQ multiplex PCR; TCRdb's copy has only in-frame clones and leaves some out. The table shows 50,000 to 55,000 clones, with about 68% occurring only once. This sample's time point: pretreatment peripheral blood. The sequencing here drew on PBMCs, taken around atezolizumab (anti-PD-L1) treatment. These receptors originate from a man aged 70 or older with urothelial cancer.

In its sample, this clone was seen a few times. The J gene is TRBJ1-2, the V gene TRBV4-3, with 8 bases identical to TRBD1. Germline V CDR1 and CDR2: LGHNA, YSLEER. Unmatched junction bases numbered 1, after V lost 0 bases and J lost 7 bases. The CDR3 contains 13 residues. The CDR3 sequence is CASSQDTGGGYTF. In DNA, the CDR3 is TGCGCCAGCAGCCAAGATACAGGGGGTGGCTACACCTTC.

This clone was picked up one time. This chain connects TRBV18 to TRBJ2-1; 10 bases are a match to TRBD2. Germline V CDR1 and CDR2: KGHSH, LQKENI. The V gene end was trimmed by 1 base and the J gene end by 4 bases; junction bases not matched to a gene: 1. The CDR3 covers 15 residues. The CDR3 region has the DNA TGTGCCAGCTCACCACAGCGGGAGGGTTACAATGAGCAGTTCTTC. This translates into CASSPQREGYNEQFF.

This rearrangement joins TRBV7-9 to TRBJ1-1; TRBD1 matches 8 bases. After removal of 1 base from V and 4 bases from J, the junction contained 2 bases not matched to a gene. The CDR3 contains 14 residues. Germline V gene lookup returns CDR1 SEHNR and CDR2 FQNEAQ (reference sequence). CDR3 sequence reads: CASSLGDRSTEAFF. CDR3 DNA sequence: TGTGCCAGCAGCTTAGGGGACAGGAGCACTGAAGCTTTCTTT.

CDR3 in amino acids: CASSLLTRGSNQPQHF. CDR3 nucleotides: TGTGCCAGCAGTCTCCTTACAAGGGGGAGCAATCAGCCCCAGCATTTT. The J gene is TRBJ1-5, the V gene TRBV2, with a possible D match to TRBD1 (6 bases). CDR3 length equals 16 residues. Per the germline V gene, CDR1 is SNHLY and CDR2 is FYNNEI. Trimming pared 5 bases from V and 1 base from J, leaving 15 bases between.

The V call is TRBV9, the J call TRBJ1-4, with no clear D. The V and J ends lost 0 bases and 7 bases respectively, with 13 bases between them. The CDR3 has 15 residues. The germline V gene has CDR1 SGDLS and CDR2 YYNGEE. The DNA of the CDR3 is TGTGCCAGCAGCGTAGGGATAGCCCTTCGTGAAAAACTGTTTTTT. This encodes CASSVGIALREKLFF.

This chain joins TRBV28 and TRBJ1-4, with unresolved D. The germline CDR1 and CDR2 sequences are MDHEN and SYDVKM. The ends were cut back, 7 bases at V and 4 bases at J, with 13 bases in the middle. The CDR3 is 14 amino acids. In DNA form, the CDR3 reads TGTGCCAGCACCCCCGGAGGATTTAATGAAAAACTGTTTTTT. As protein: CASTPGGFNEKLFF.

The chain is built from TRBV7-2 and TRBJ1-6; D perhaps matches TRBD1 (5 bases). Trimming shortened V by 2 bases and J by 2 bases, and 10 bases separated the two germline ends. Germline values: CDR1 SGHTA, CDR2 FQGNSA. The CDR3 is 16 residues long. The CDR3, as DNA: TGTGCCAGCAGCTTATCTGGCAGGGCCTATAATTCACCCCTCCACTTT. Protein: CASSLSGRAYNSPLHF.

A single count supports this clone. The gene calls are TRBV2 and TRBJ2-5, with D possibly TRBD2 on 6 matching bases. The CDR3 is made up of 14 amino acids. Trimming took off 2 bases at V and 5 bases at J, with 12 bases between the two ends. Germline CDR1 and CDR2: SNHLY and FYNNEI. This CDR3 reads CASSEHSGRETQYF. In DNA form, the CDR3 reads TGTGCCAGCAGTGAACACAGCGGGCGGGAGACCCAGTACTTC.

The chain uses TRBV6-5 and TRBJ2-7; D possibly corresponds to TRBD2 (7 bases). Trimming stripped 5 bases from V and 9 bases from J, with 20 bases between. The CDR3 is made up of 14 amino acids. Germline CDR1 reads MNHEY; CDR2 reads SVGAGI. The CDR3 DNA reads as TGTGCCAGCAGTACCACAGGGAGGGAGCGGGGGCAGTACTTC. Amino acid sequence: CASSTTGRERGQYF.

This chain links TRBV7-9 with TRBJ2-7, with 8 nucleotides matching TRBD1. The CDR3 consists of 14 residues. V shed 5 bases and J 7 bases; nucleotides not matched to a gene: 10. Germline V gene data show CDR1 as SEHNR and CDR2 as FQNEAQ (reference sequence). The CDR3 DNA sequence: TGTGCCAGCAGCGCCTCAGGGGGCGGAACGGAGCAGTACTTC. Protein product: CASSASGGGTEQYF.

The CDR3 coding sequence is TGTGCCAGCAGTTACTCGACACCCACTCGACCTAATGAGCAGTTCTTC. It is translated as CASSYSTPTRPNEQFF. This chain joins TRBV6-5 and TRBJ2-1; D gene unclear. Germline CDR1 MNHEY, CDR2 SVGAGI. V dropped 0 bases and J dropped 7 bases, with 16 bases sitting between them. The CDR3 runs to 16 residues.

J is TRBJ1-6 and V is TRBV7-2, with 7 bases identical to TRBD1. CDR3 length: 16 residues. Germline V gene data show CDR1 as SGHTA and CDR2 as FQGNSA. The ends lost 2 bases at V and 7 bases at J; junction bases unmatched: 8. CDR3 sequence: CASSLSSGQTNSPLHF. The CDR3 bases are TGTGCCAGCAGCTTAAGTTCGGGACAGACCAATTCACCCCTCCACTTT.

This clone was detected only once. V is TRBV7-3 and J is TRBJ2-5; 7 positions match TRBD1. The CDR3 loop spans 14 amino acids. The germline V gene encodes CDR1 SGHTA and CDR2 FQGTGA. V shed 5 bases and J 2 bases; nucleotides not matched to a gene: 5. CDR3 DNA sequence: TGTGCCAGCAGCCCAGGGGGTAATCAAGAGACCCAGTACTTC. Its protein product is CASSPGGNQETQYF.

This chain joins TRBV27 and TRBJ1-5; D is possibly TRBD1 (6 bases). V gave up 7 bases and J gave up 5 bases, with 12 bases separating them. Germline CDR1 is MNHEY and CDR2 is SMNVEV (reference sequence). This CDR3 is 13 amino acids long. CDR3 in DNA: TGTGCCAGCACAAAAAACAGGGATCAGCCCCAGCATTTT. Translated: CASTKNRDQPQHF.

The chain uses TRBV19 and TRBJ1-5, with D possibly matching TRBD1 (5 bases). The CDR3 consists of 16 residues. CDR1 and CDR2 (germline): LNHDA, SQIVND (reference sequence). Trimming removed 5 bases at V and 7 bases at J, with 21 bases between. Written as DNA, the CDR3 is TGTGCCAGTAGTCTTCGTCGACAGTCGGCTGGCCAGCCCCAGCATTTT. It encodes CASSLRRQSAGQPQHF.

V usage is TRBV19 and J usage is TRBJ1-4; no clear D gene. This CDR3 contains 13 residues. The germline CDR1 and CDR2 sequences are LNHDA and SQIVND (reference sequence). V lost 5 bases and J lost 8, with 12 bases in between. The CDR3 sequence is CASSGEKREKLFF. In DNA, the CDR3 is TGTGCCAGTAGTGGGGAGAAACGGGAAAAACTGTTTTTT.

This clone has a handful of counts. Other DNA sequences in the sample encode the same CDR3. This chain connects TRBV29-1 to TRBJ1-1; TRBD1 is a possible D gene (6 bases). The CDR3 sequence is 12 residues long. The germline V gene encodes CDR1 SQVTM and CDR2 ANQGSEA. The V and J ends lost 7 bases and 0 bases respectively, with 9 bases between them. The CDR3 reads CSGGQLNTEAFF. In DNA form, the CDR3 reads TGCAGCGGAGGACAGCTGAACACTGAAGCTTTCTTT.

The chain links TRBV30 to TRBJ2-7; 14 bases map to TRBD2. V lost 2 bases, J lost 5 bases, and 5 bases stayed unmatched. The germline CDR1 and CDR2 sequences are GTSNPN and SVGIG (reference sequence). The CDR3 is 15 amino acids. As DNA, the CDR3 is TGTGCCTGGAGTCCGACTAGCGGGAGGGGGCACGAGCAGTACTTC. This encodes CAWSPTSGRGHEQYF.

J is TRBJ2-3 and V is TRBV5-4, with a possible D match to TRBD2 (5 bases). Germline lookup yields CDR1 SGHNT and CDR2 YYREEE (reference sequence). V was pared by 3 bases and J by 3 bases, with 8 bases between. The length of the CDR3 is 13 residues. Here the CDR3 DNA reads TGTGCCAGCAGCTCCCGGGAAACAGATACGCAGTATTTT. This gives the protein CASSSRETDTQYF.

The gene calls are TRBV7-9 and TRBJ2-1; 8 bases line up with TRBD1. Germline lookup yields CDR1 SEHNR and CDR2 FQNEAQ (reference sequence). The CDR3 has 14 amino acids. Trimming cost V 5 bases and J 5 bases; bases outside gene matches: 5. This CDR3 reads CASSLDRVNNEQFF. The CDR3 DNA reads TGTGCCAGCAGCCTGGACAGGGTCAACAATGAGCAGTTCTTC.

This clone was observed a few times. This rearrangement joins TRBV7-9 to TRBJ1-3; 10 bases are a match to TRBD1. The V gene end was trimmed by 5 bases and the J gene end by 3 bases; junction bases not matched to a gene: 13. CDR3 size: 18 residues. Germline CDR1 SEHNR, CDR2 FQNEAQ (reference sequence). Written as DNA, the CDR3 is TGTGCCAGCAGCCCCCTGCCTGGACAGGGGGTTGGTGGAAACACCATATATTTT. Its protein is CASSPLPGQGVGGNTIYF.

The chain employs TRBV7-2 and TRBJ2-7; 9 bases line up with TRBD1. There are 15 residues in the CDR3. V lost 2 bases to trimming and J lost 5 bases; unmatched junction nucleotides: 7. Germline values: CDR1 SGHTA, CDR2 FQGNSA. CDR3 protein: CASSLYRGRSDEQYF. For the CDR3, the DNA is TGTGCCAGCAGCTTATACAGGGGGCGATCCGACGAGCAGTACTTC.